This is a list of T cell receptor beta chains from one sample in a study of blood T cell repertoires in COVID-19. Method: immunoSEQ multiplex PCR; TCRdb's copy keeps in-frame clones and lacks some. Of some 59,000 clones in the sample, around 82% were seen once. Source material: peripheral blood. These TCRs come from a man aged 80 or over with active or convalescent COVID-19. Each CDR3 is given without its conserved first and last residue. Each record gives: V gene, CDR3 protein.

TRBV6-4 ASRPTLARKLDSEQF
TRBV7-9 ASSLVAAGGTDTQY
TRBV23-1 ASRADSRHLYEQY
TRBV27 ASSPPGLAKNIQY
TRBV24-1 ATAPPAGLAGANVLT
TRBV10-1 ASSESAGSTEAF
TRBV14 ASSPLAGGWETQY
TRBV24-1 ATSDHPGQGAATDTQY
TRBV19 ASRSTGDEQY
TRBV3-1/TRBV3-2 ASSQGTSGGRGTDTQY
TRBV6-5 ASKGQGATNEKLF
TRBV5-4 ASSFEETQY
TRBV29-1 SVGSGAEQF
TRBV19 ASKGLAGGPDTQY
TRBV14 ASSRVPPGTEAF
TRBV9 ASSRSGDRVVDSPLH
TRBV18 ASSPLVTGNTEAF
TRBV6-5 ASSFIERETQY
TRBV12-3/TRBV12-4 ASTERQADTQY
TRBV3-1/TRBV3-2 ASSQAQIQETQY
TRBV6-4 ASSLISGNTIY
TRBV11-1 ASSPTRGDANYGYT
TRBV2 ASSVGTGPGYEQY
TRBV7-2 ASSLVGGYGMNTEAF
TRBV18 ASSALGSGGQPQH
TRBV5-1 ASSLVPGNEKLF
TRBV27 ASSLVRGQETQY
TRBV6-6 ASSAYEARTEAF
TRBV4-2 ASSQYVRGVNEKLF
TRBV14 ASSPGREQY
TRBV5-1 ASSLVGGYGYT
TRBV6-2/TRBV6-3 ASSYGQGPLSYEQY
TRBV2 ASGLGGGGETQY
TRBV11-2 ASSSRPQETQY
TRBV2 ASSDRGNEQF
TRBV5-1 ASSLEGARY
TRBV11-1 ASSSRRLISGNTIY
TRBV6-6 ASGGTANQPQH
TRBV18 ASSPPGQEAYGYT
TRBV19 ASKPLGQGATGANVLT
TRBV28 ASSAPGYEQY
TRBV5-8 ASSFEGRRHQPQH
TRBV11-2 ASSARGFGSGANVLT
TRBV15 ATSREPESYEQY
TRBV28 ASSLAGTGVSYEQY
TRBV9 ASSVATATNEKLF
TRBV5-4 ASSLEGAGAREQY
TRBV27 ASSFTPTGTSTDTQY
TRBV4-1 ASSREPLPRDTQY
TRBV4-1 ASSRVGETQY
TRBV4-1 ASSQGAGVFVTQY
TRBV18 ASSEDRGFYEQY
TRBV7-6 ASSQGHEQY
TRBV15 ATSRERQVNQPQH